The clone carrying this T cell receptor (beta chain) was seen more than once but under ten times. No antigen is known for it. Use of 60 Vbeta and 13 Jbeta primers characterized the PCR. Using immunoSEQ multiplex PCR, the repertoire was profiled, and TCRdb retains in-frame clones only, with some absent. The sample contains around 160,000 clones, about two thirds of which appear only once. The entry originates in a study of cytomegalovirus exposure and HLA in healthy donors. Study-level points and caveats: Follow-up analysis found HLA locus-dependent TCR association rates, highest for DRB1 and lowest for HLA-C. HLA alleles were associated with around 17,000 TCR beta sequences in a later analysis at 0.05 false discovery rate.

Sampled while nominally healthy, donors likely had unrecorded immune exposures. The germline V gene encodes CDR1 MNHEY and CDR2 SMNVEV (reference sequence). V was clipped by 5 bases and J by 5 bases; unmatched bases: 12. The CDR3 has 16 residues. Sample: PBMCs. The chain carries TRBV27 and TRBJ2-1; 7 bases map to TRBD1. This TCR came from a woman in her late teens or twenties in good health and CMV-seropositive. This chain's CDR3 is CASSTRTGDWNNEQFF. The DNA of the CDR3 is TGTGCCAGCAGTACCCGAACAGGGGATTGGAACAATGAGCAGTTCTTC.